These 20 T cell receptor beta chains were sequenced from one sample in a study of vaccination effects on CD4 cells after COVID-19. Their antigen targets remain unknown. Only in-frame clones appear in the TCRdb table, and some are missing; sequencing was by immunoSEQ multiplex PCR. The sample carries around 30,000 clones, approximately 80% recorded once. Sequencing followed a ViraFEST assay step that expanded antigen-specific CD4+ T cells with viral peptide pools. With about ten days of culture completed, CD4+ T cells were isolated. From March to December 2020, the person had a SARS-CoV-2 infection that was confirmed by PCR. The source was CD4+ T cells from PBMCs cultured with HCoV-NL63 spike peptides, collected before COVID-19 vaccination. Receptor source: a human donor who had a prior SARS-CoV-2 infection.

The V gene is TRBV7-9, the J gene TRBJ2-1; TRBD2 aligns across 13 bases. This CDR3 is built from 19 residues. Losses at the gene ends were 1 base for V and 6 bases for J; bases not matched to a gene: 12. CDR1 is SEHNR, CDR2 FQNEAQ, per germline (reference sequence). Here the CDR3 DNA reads TGTGCCAGCAGCTTAGGTACTAGCGGGAGGGACCCCCTGGGCAATGAGCAGTTCTTC. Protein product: CASSLGTSGRDPLGNEQFF.

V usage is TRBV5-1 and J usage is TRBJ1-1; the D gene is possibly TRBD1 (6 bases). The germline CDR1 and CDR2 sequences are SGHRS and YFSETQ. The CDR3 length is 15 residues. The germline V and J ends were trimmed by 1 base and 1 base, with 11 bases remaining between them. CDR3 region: CASSLTGLSNTEAFF. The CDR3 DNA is TGCGCCAGCAGCTTGACAGGGTTGTCGAACACTGAAGCTTTCTTT.

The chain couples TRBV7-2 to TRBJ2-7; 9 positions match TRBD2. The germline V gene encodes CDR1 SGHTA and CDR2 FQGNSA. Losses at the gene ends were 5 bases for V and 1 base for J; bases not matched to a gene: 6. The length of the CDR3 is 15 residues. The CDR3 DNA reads TGTGCCAGCAGCCAGACTAGCGGTATATCCTACGAGCAGTACTTC. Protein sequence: CASSQTSGISYEQYF.

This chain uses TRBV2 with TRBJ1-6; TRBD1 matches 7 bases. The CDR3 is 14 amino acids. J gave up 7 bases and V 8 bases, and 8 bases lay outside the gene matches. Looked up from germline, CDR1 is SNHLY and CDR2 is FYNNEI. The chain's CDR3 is CASCWDRTNSPLHF. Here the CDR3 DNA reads TGTGCCAGCTGCTGGGACAGAACCAATTCACCCCTCCACTTT.

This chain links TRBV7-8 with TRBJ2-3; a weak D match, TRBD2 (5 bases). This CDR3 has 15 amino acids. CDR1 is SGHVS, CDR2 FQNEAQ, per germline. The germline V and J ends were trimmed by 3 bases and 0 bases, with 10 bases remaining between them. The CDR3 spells CASSFGEISTDTQYF. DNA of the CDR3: TGTGCCAGCAGCTTTGGGGAGATCAGCACAGATACGCAGTATTTT. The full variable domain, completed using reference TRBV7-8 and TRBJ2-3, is GAGVSQSPRYKVAKRGQDVALRCDPISGHVSLFWYQQALGQGPEFLTYFQNEAQLDKSGLPSDRFFAERPEGSVSTLKIQRTQQEDSAVYLCASSFGEISTDTQYFGPGTRLTVL.

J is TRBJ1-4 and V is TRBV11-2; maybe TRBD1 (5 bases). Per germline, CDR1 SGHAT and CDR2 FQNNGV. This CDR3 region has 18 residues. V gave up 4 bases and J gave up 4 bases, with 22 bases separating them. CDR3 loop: CASSSREAFFRGNEKLFF. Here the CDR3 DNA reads TGTGCCAGCAGCTCCAGGGAGGCTTTTTTCCGGGGTAATGAAAAACTGTTTTTT.

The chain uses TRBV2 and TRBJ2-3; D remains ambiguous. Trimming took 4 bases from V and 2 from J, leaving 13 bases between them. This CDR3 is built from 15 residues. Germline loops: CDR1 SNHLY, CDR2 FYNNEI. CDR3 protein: CASSGSPHYTDTQYF. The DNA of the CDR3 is TGTGCCAGCAGTGGGTCTCCCCACTACACAGATACGCAGTATTTT.

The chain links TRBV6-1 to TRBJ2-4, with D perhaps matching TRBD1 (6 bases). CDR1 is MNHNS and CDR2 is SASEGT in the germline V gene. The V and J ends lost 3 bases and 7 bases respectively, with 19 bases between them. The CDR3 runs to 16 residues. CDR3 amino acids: CASSDSLGAPPNIQYF. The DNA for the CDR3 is TGTGCCAGCAGTGATTCTTTGGGGGCCCCGCCTAACATTCAGTACTTC.

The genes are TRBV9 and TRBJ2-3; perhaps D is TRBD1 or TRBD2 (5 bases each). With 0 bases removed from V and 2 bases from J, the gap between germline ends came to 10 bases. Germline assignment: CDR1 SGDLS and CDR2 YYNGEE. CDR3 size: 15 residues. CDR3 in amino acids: CASSVGGRPTDTQYF. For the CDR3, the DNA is TGTGCCAGCAGCGTAGGGGGACGGCCCACAGATACGCAGTATTTT. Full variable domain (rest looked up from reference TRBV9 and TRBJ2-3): DSGVTQTPKHLITATGQRVTLRCSPRSGDLSVYWYQQSLDQGLQFLIQYYNGEERAKGNILERFSAQQFPDLHSELNLSSLELGDSALYFCASSVGGRPTDTQYFGPGTRLTVL.

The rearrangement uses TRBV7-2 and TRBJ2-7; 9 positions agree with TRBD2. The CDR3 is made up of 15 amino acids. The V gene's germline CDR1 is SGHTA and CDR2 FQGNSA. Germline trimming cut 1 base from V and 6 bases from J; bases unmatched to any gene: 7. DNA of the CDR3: TGTGCCAGCAGCTTAGACTCGGGAGCGGGGGGCGAGCAGTACTTC. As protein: CASSLDSGAGGEQYF.

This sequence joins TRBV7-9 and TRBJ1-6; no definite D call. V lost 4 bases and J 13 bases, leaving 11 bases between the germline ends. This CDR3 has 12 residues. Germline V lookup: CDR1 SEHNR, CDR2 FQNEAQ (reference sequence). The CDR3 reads CASSYDGGPLHF. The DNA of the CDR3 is TGTGCCAGCAGCTATGACGGAGGGCCCCTCCACTTT.

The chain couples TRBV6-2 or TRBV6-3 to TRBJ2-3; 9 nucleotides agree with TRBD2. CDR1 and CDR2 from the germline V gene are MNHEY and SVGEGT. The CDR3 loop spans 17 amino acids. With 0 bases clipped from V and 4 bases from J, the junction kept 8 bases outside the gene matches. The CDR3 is CASSYSMALAGADTQYF. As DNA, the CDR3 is TGTGCCAGCAGTTACTCGATGGCACTAGCGGGTGCAGATACGCAGTATTTT.

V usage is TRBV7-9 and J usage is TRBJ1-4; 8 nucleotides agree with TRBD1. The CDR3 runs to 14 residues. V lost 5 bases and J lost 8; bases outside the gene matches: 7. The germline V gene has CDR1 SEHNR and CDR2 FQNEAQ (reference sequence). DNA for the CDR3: TGTGCCAGCAGCACCGGGACAGGTCGGGAAAAACTGTTTTTT. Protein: CASSTGTGREKLFF.

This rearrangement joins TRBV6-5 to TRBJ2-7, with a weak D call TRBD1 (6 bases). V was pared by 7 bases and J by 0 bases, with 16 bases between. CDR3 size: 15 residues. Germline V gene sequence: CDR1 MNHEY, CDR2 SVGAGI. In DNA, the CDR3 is TGTGCCAGCAAAGCGCGTCAGGGGCACTCCTACGAGCAGTACTTC. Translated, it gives CASKARQGHSYEQYF.

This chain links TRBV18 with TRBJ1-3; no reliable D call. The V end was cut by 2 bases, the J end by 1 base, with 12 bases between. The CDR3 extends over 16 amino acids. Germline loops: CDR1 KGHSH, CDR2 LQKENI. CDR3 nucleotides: TGTGCCAGCTCACCAAGGCAGGTTCTTTCTGGAAACACCATATATTTT. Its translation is CASSPRQVLSGNTIYF.

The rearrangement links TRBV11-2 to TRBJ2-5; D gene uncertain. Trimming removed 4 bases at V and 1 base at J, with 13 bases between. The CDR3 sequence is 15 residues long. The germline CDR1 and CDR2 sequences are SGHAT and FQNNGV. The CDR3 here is CASSSLSGRQETQYF. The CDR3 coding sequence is TGTGCCAGCAGCTCCCTGTCGGGTCGCCAAGAGACCCAGTACTTC.

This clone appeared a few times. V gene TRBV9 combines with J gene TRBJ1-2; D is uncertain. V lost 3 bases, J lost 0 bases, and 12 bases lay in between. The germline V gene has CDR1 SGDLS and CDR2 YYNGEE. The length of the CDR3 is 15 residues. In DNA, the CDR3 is TGTGCCAGCAGCGCATCACAGATTACTAACTATGGCTACACCTTC. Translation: CASSASQITNYGYTF.

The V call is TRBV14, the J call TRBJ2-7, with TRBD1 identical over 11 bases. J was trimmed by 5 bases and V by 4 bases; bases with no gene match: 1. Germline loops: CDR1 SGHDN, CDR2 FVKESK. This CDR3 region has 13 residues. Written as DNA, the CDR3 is TGTGCCAGCAGCCGGACAGGGGGCGACGAGCAGTACTTC. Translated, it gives CASSRTGGDEQYF.

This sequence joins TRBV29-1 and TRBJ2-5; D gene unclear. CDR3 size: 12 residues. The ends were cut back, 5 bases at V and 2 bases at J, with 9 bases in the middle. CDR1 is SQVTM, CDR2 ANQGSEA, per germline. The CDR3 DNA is TGCAGCGTTAAGGAGAATCAAGAGACCCAGTACTTC. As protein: CSVKENQETQYF.

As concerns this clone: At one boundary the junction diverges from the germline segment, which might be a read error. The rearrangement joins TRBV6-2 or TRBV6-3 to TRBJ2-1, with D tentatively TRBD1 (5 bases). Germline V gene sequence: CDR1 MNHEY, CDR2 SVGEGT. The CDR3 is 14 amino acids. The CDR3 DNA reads TGTGCCAGCACTTACCACGACAAGGGGAATGAGCAGTTCTTC. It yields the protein CASTYHDKGNEQFF.